The subject of this entry is one TCR beta chain. The clone's antigen remains unknown. Base qualities are not recorded, but no much larger clone differs from it by a single base. The data stem from a study of human T cells and chemical hapten exposure (dated by TCRdb to the early 2020s). Describing the broader study: For sensitization, 2% DPC in acetone was applied to a roughly 2 cm by roughly 2 cm area of upper inner arm skin. Peripheral blood TCR repertoire changes were tracked in vivo in alopecia patients during primary and secondary sensitization to the hapten diphenylcyclopropenone (DPC). For TCR sequencing, blood came from about 28 alopecia patients at anywhere from one to four time points (pre-sensitization, 2, 6 and 24 weeks). The libraries were sequenced as a pool, and the TCR yield per sample differed mostly because of small variations in library volumes within the pool. Most of the patients in the cohort were female, and the cohort covered alopecia areata with under or over 50% scalp involvement, alopecia totalis and alopecia universalis. Patch testing was done on the upper back using Finn chambers containing 0.01% DPC, and results were scored after 6 days according to International Contact Dermatitis Research Group standards. Throughout the study period of roughly five months, patients also received therapeutic DPC doses to the scalp every week. Patient blood was sampled pre-sensitization (week 0) and at 2, 6 and about 24 weeks after DPC sensitization. Overall study outcomes, separate from this receptor: The number of PT1 expanded TCRs positively correlated with patch test score, significant at thresholds 8, 16 and 32 but not 4. Because every patient had alopecia, a presumed autoimmune disease, the patients' immune response might differ from that of healthy individuals. The number of TCRs above 1 in 1000 frequency did not change with DPC sensitization; there was no evidence of global repertoire structure alterations. After repeated subsampling, the strength of the expansion versus patch-test correlation and the threshold at which it became significant changed. Expanded TCRs formed significantly more large CDR3 similarity clusters than pre-sensitization or healthy control sets, consistent with antigen-driven responses.

Receptors were amplified or captured by RACE. The reads were generated on a NextSeq 500. During library preparation, unique molecular identifiers were attached to individual cDNA molecules so that TCRs could be counted quantitatively and reproducibly. Each blood RNA sample was used to sequence both TCR alpha and TCR beta chains. The authors processed their data as follows. Samples had a median of about 96,000 TCRs, with a range from roughly 23,224 to 700,000. The Decombinator software suite was used to annotate V, J and CDR3 in the TCR reads. Every sample was subsampled to the same number of TCRs (28,000) for the PS versus PT1 abundance plots. TCRs were defined as expanded if absent before sensitization and observed at least eight times at the 2-week time point. The public reads were run again by TCRdb, first through fastp at Q25 and then through MiXCR, and only productive beta chains were kept. Every entry covers one CDR3 protein and lists the most common genes and DNA from its rows. TCRdb's processing, not the authors' own work, is the source of the V and J calls. The sample table contains approximately 160,000 distinct CDR3 sequences; only one count was recorded for roughly 26% of them. Together, the top ten hold 2% to 2.5% of the sample.

Including cysteine and phenylalanine, the CDR3 has 14 amino acids. The kept DNA is CDR3 alone, 42 bases in frame from the first base. V gives up 3 bases and J gives up 14 bases, and the segment between their germline ends measures 20 bases. The germline V gene encodes CDR1 DFQATT and CDR2 SNEGSKA (reference sequence). The sample's time point label is to be understood as: patch test 3, about 24 weeks after DPC sensitization. Explained via the paper, the treatment or condition label denotes: therapeutic diphenylcyclopropenone sensitization with weekly scalp DPC. Blood at each patch-test visit was drawn before the patch test was applied. Patients were eligible if aged 18 to 70, diagnosed with alopecia and judged suitable for DPC therapy, and pregnant patients were excluded. Unfractionated whole blood was collected in Tempus Blood RNA tubes, and total RNA was extracted from that blood.

This TCR came from a woman aged 18-29 years with alopecia areata. Some clones in this sample may be carry-over from other donors' samples. The chain links TRBV20-1 with TRBJ1-6, with TRBD1 tentatively as D gene (5 bases match). The input for sequencing was whole blood, taken in connection with sensitization to the hapten diphenylcyclopropenone (DPC). The nucleotides are TGCAGTGCTAGTGGGGGACGGGGGTATAGGTCCCTCCACTTT. Its protein reads: CSASGGRGYRSLHF.